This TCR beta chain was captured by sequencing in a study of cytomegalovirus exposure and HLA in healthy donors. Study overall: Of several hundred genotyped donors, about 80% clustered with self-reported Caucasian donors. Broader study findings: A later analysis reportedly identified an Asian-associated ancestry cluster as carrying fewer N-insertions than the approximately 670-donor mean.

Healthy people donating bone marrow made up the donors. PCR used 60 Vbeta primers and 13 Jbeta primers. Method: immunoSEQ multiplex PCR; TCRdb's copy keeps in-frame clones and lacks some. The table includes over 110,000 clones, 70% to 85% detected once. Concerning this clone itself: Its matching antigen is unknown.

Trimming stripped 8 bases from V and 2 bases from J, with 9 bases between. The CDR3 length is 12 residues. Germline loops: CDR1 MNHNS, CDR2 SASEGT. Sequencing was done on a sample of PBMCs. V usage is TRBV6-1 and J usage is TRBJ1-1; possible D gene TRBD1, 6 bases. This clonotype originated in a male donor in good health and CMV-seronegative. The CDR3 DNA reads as TGTGCCAGCCTACAGGGTAACACTGAAGCTTTCTTT. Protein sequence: CASLQGNTEAFF.